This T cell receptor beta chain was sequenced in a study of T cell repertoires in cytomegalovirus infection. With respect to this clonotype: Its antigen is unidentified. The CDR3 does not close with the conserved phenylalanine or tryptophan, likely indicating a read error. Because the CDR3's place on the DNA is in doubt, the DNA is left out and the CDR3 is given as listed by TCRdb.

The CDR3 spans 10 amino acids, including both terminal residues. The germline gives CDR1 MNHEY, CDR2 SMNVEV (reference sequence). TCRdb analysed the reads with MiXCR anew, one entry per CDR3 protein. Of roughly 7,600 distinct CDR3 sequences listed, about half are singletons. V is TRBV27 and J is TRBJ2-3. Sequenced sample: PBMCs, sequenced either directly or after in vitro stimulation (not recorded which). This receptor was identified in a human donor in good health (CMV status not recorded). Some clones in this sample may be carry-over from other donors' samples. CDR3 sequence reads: CASHGDTPCL.